The 9 T cell receptor beta chains presented below share a single source sample, sequenced in a study of shared clonotypes between healthy human individuals. Data came from immunoSEQ multiplex PCR; TCRdb stores just in-frame clones and leaves some out. The table lists about 1.5 million clones, under 99% of them singletons. Material: naive CD4+ T cells sorted from blood. The subset denotes: CD45RA+ positively selected. These receptors all come from a man in his thirties or forties in good health.

CDR3 loop: CSVVRAYEQYF. The CDR3 DNA reads TGCAGCGTTGTGAGAGCCTACGAGCAGTACTTC. V gene TRBV29-1 combines with J gene TRBJ2-7; D is ambiguous. Per the germline V gene, CDR1 is SQVTM and CDR2 is ANQGSEA. This CDR3 is built from 11 residues. V lost 4 bases to trimming and J lost 2 bases, with 6 bases between them.

This chain uses TRBV7-2 with TRBJ2-1, with 8 bases fitting TRBD2. The CDR3 covers 15 residues. V shed 2 bases and J 10 bases; nucleotides not matched to a gene: 10. Germline V gene sequence: CDR1 SGHTA, CDR2 FQGNSA. The CDR3 sequence is CASSLRTSPTGEQFF. The CDR3 DNA is TGTGCCAGCAGCTTAAGGACTAGCCCAACGGGGGAGCAGTTCTTC.

Concerning this clone itself: The sample holds other DNA sequences that translate to the same CDR3. The V call is TRBV29-1, the J call TRBJ1-1, with TRBD1 identical over 7 bases. The V segment lost 6 bases and the J segment 0 bases; nucleotides outside the gene matches: 4. Germline lookup yields CDR1 SQVTM and CDR2 ANQGSEA. This CDR3 has 13 amino acids. The CDR3 is CSVAGQLNTEAFF. DNA of the CDR3: TGCAGCGTGGCGGGACAGTTGAACACTGAAGCTTTCTTT.

The chain employs TRBV10-2 and TRBJ2-7; TRBD1 aligns across 9 bases. From germline, CDR1 is WSHSY and CDR2 SAAADI. There are 16 residues in the CDR3. V shed 6 bases and J 2 bases; nucleotides not matched to a gene: 11. DNA for the CDR3: TGCGCCAGCAGCCACGGGAGGACAGGGGACCCCTACGAGCAGTACTTC. Amino acids: CASSHGRTGDPYEQYF.

In regard to this clone: Distinct nucleotide sequences in the sample also encode this CDR3. The chain couples TRBV5-4 to TRBJ2-7; the match to TRBD2 covers 11 bases. Germline V gives CDR1 SGHNT, CDR2 YYREEE (reference sequence). The CDR3 has 14 residues. After removal of 1 base from V and 4 bases from J, the junction contained 1 base not matched to a gene. The CDR3 region has the DNA TGTGCCAGCAGCTTGACTAGCGGGAGTTACGAGCAGTACTTC. Protein product: CASSLTSGSYEQYF.

The V call is TRBV7-9, the J call TRBJ2-5; TRBD1 aligns across 8 bases. The CDR3 sequence is 14 residues long. Germline V gene data show CDR1 as SEHNR and CDR2 as FQNEAQ (reference sequence). V lost 3 bases to trimming and J lost 5 bases; unmatched junction nucleotides: 5. In nucleotides, the CDR3 is TGTGCCAGCAGCTTCGGACAGGGTTGGGAGACCCAGTACTTC. It is translated as CASSFGQGWETQYF.

The gene calls are TRBV5-8 and TRBJ1-2; 9 nucleotides agree with TRBD1. There are 16 residues in the CDR3. CDR1 is SGHTS and CDR2 is YDEGEE in the germline V gene. The J segment lost 1 base and the V segment lost 2 bases, leaving 6 bases of the junction unmatched. The CDR3 DNA reads as TGTGCCAGCAGCTTCGCCGGGACAGGGAATAACTATGGCTACACCTTC. Its translation is CASSFAGTGNNYGYTF. The entire variable domain, with the rest obtained from reference TRBV5-8 and TRBJ1-2, is as follows: EAGVTQSPTHLIKTRGQQATLRCSPISGHTSVYWYQQALGLGLQFLLWYDEGEERNRGNFPPRFSGRQFPNYSSELNVNALELEDSALYLCASSFAGTGNNYGYTFGSGTRLTVV.

The chain links TRBV18 to TRBJ2-1; 14 nucleotides agree with TRBD2. Germline values: CDR1 KGHSH, CDR2 LQKENI. J lost 1 base, V lost 8 bases, and 13 bases had no gene match. The CDR3 covers 19 residues. CDR3 loop: CASVSPGLAGDASYNEQFF. The CDR3 DNA follows: TGTGCCAGCGTGTCTCCGGGACTAGCGGGAGATGCTTCCTACAATGAGCAGTTCTTC. The whole variable domain, filled in from reference TRBV18 and TRBJ2-1, reads NAGVMQNPRHLVRRRGQEARLRCSPMKGHSHVYWYRQLPEEGLKFMVYLQKENIIDESGMPKERFSAEFPKEGPSILRIQQVVRGDSAAYFCASVSPGLAGDASYNEQFFGPGTRLTVL.

J is TRBJ2-7 and V is TRBV29-1; 10 bases agree with TRBD1. The length of the CDR3 is 14 residues. Germline V gene lookup returns CDR1 SQVTM and CDR2 ANQGSEA. V lost 4 bases to trimming and J lost 2 bases; unmatched junction nucleotides: 5. The CDR3 protein is CSVGQGATPYEQYF. The CDR3 coding sequence is TGCAGCGTTGGACAGGGGGCGACACCCTACGAGCAGTACTTC.